A single TCR beta chain is shown here with its context. Its cognate antigen is unknown. Germline trimming cut 4 bases from V and 6 bases from J; bases unmatched to any gene: 10. Germline V gene lookup returns CDR1 SGHTA and CDR2 FQGTGA. The CDR3 is made up of 15 amino acids. This sample is drawn from a study of cytomegalovirus exposure and HLA in healthy donors. Study information: Genetic ancestry analysis placed around four fifths of the approximately 390 donors that were genotyped in the Caucasian-associated cluster. Overall study results and limits: Segments of the TCR beta V type were, in most cases, productive about 90% or about 30% of the time in an earlier analysis. V segments that were indistinguishable, TRBV6-2 and TRBV6-3 among them, were omitted from analysis.

Participants comprised healthy donors of bone marrow. In the PCR, 60 Vbeta and 13 Jbeta primers were used. Method: immunoSEQ multiplex PCR; TCRdb's copy keeps in-frame clones and lacks some. The repertoire holds about 190,000 clones, with about 80% as singletons. The chain has TRBV7-3 and TRBJ2-7, with 9 bases identical to TRBD1. The sequence derives from a boy between 5 and 17 years old in good health and CMV-seronegative. Sequenced input: PBMCs. CDR3 sequence (DNA): TGTGCCAGCAGCTCGGGACAGGGTGTGGTTGGCGAGCAGTACTTC. Residues: CASSSGQGVVGEQYF.